Below, one TCR beta chain is given with its context. Its target is unknown. Naivety among CD8 cells was defined by CD45RO negativity and positive CCR7 selection, thereby excluding terminally differentiated effector memory CD45RA+ cells. The CDR3 totals 12 residues. Trimming pared 6 bases from V and 5 bases from J, leaving 10 bases between. CDR1 and CDR2 (germline): LNHDA, SQIVND (reference sequence). This entry belongs to a study of shared clonotypes between healthy human individuals. On the study more broadly: The donors, a couple of women and three men, were aged 18 to 49.

Repertoires were generated with immunoSEQ multiplex PCR, while TCRdb's copy carries only in-frame clones and drops some. The sample lists 2 million or so clones, over 85% occurring once. Points from the study as a whole: In several donors, roughly 5.2% of naive CD4 clonotypes appeared in common.

The specimen was naive CD8+ T cells sorted from blood. This sequence originates from a man aged 18 to 29 in good health. The chain couples TRBV19 to TRBJ1-1; D may be TRBD1 (6 bases). The CDR3 DNA follows: TGTGCCAGTAGAGGGGGGGCGACTGAAGCTTTCTTT. This encodes CASRGGATEAFF. Together with reference TRBV19 and TRBJ1-1, the CDR3 gives the full variable domain: DGGITQSPKYLFRKEGQNVTLSCEQNLNHDAMYWYRQDPGQGLRLIYYSQIVNDFQKGDIAEGYSVSREKKESFPLTVTSAQKNPTAFYLCASRGGATEAFFGQGTRLTVV.